Shown below are 15 T cell receptor beta chains from a single sample sequenced in a study of T cell responses to AZD1222 COVID-19 vaccine. Sequencing used immunoSEQ multiplex PCR; TCRdb keeps in-frame clones, though not all of them. This table has 150,000 to 180,000 clones, around 90% appearing once. This specimen was peripheral blood, taken on day 0 of AZD1222 vaccination. The receptor source for this set is an adult in good health.

The genes are TRBV29-1 and TRBJ2-1; 8 bases map to TRBD2. This CDR3 region has 14 residues. V was clipped by 2 bases and J by 2 bases; unmatched bases: 2. Germline values: CDR1 SQVTM, CDR2 ANQGSEA. CDR3 in DNA: TGCAGCGTTGAAAGACTAGCGACCTACAATGAGCAGTTCTTC. Translation gives CSVERLATYNEQFF.

The V call is TRBV6-5, the J call TRBJ1-1, with no clear D. Trimming removed 0 bases from V and 1 base from J, with 12 bases in between. The CDR3 has 16 residues. Per the germline V gene, CDR1 is MNHEY and CDR2 is SVGAGI. The CDR3 coding sequence is TGTGCCAGCAGTTACTCGACACTCCAAAAGAACACTGAAGCTTTCTTT. It is translated as CASSYSTLQKNTEAFF.

V gene TRBV19 combines with J gene TRBJ1-3, with 10 bases fitting TRBD1. This CDR3 contains 20 residues. Germline CDR1 LNHDA, CDR2 SQIVND (reference sequence). Trimming took 7 bases from V and 0 from J; bases not matched to a gene: 18. The CDR3 is CASTRWLSNRDRGSGNTIYF. As DNA, the CDR3 is TGTGCCAGTACTCGGTGGTTGAGCAACCGGGACAGGGGCTCTGGAAACACCATATATTTT.

J is TRBJ2-7 and V is TRBV6-5; possible D gene TRBD1, 5 bases. The germline V and J ends were trimmed by 2 bases and 7 bases, with 18 bases remaining between them. The CDR3 spans 15 residues. Per germline, CDR1 MNHEY and CDR2 SVGAGI. CDR3 nucleotide sequence: TGTGCCAGCAGTTACACCCGGTTTATGGCAGGGGAGCAGTACTTC. It is translated as CASSYTRFMAGEQYF.

The chain links TRBV5-1 to TRBJ1-5; D is perhaps TRBD1 (5 bases). The CDR3 totals 14 residues. V lost 0 bases and J lost 7, with 11 bases in between. Germline CDR1 reads SGHRS; CDR2 reads YFSETQ. CDR3 region: CASSLGGAGQPQHF. The CDR3, as DNA: TGCGCCAGCAGCTTGGGAGGGGCAGGACAGCCCCAGCATTTT.

V is TRBV4-3 and J is TRBJ1-2, with D unresolved. Germline loops: CDR1 LGHNA, CDR2 YSLEER. This CDR3 spans 15 amino acids. V lost 0 bases, J lost 4 bases, and 12 bases lay in between. The CDR3, as DNA: TGCGCCAGCAGCCAAGATCGAGGGTTTGGCTATGGCTACACCTTC. Encoded protein: CASSQDRGFGYGYTF.

This chain uses TRBV5-6 with TRBJ2-7; a possible D gene is TRBD2 (6 bases). The CDR3 is 15 amino acids. V shed 2 bases and J shed 0 bases, with 12 bases lying between them. In germline, CDR1 is SGHDT, CDR2 YYEEEE. The CDR3 DNA sequence: TGTGCCAGCAGCTTTGGCGGGACGAGCTCCTACGAGCAGTACTTC. Amino acid sequence: CASSFGGTSSYEQYF.

The chain is built from TRBV24-1 and TRBJ2-1; D unclear. From germline, CDR1 is KGHDR and CDR2 SFDVKD. The CDR3 loop spans 14 amino acids. Trimming took 3 bases from V and 8 from J, leaving 13 bases between them. The CDR3, as DNA: TGTGCCACCAGTGATACAGTAGGGTTGGATGAGCAGTTCTTC. Protein product: CATSDTVGLDEQFF.

The sample holds one count of this clone. The chain recombines TRBV5-4 with TRBJ1-1; the D is unclear. The V and J ends lost 0 bases and 9 bases respectively, with 15 bases between them. Per germline, CDR1 SGHNT and CDR2 YYREEE (reference sequence). The CDR3 runs to 14 residues. As DNA, the CDR3 is TGTGCCAGCAGCTTGGCGTCCGGTAAACCTAAAGCTTTCTTT. Translating it yields CASSLASGKPKAFF.

The V and J genes are TRBV27 and TRBJ1-5; D perhaps matches TRBD1 (6 bases). This CDR3 has 14 residues. V was cut by 5 bases and J by 15 bases, with 23 bases left in between. Per the germline V gene, CDR1 is MNHEY and CDR2 is SMNVEV (reference sequence). In DNA, the CDR3 is TGTGCCAGCAGTCCCCTGGTACAGGGTCAAGTGGTGCATTTT. Its translation is CASSPLVQGQVVHF.

The V gene is TRBV19, the J gene TRBJ1-5, with TRBD1 matching 7 bases. The CDR3 is made up of 16 amino acids. V trimming: 9 bases; J trimming: 2 bases; junction bases outside the gene matches: 13. Germline values: CDR1 LNHDA, CDR2 SQIVND (reference sequence). CDR3 DNA: TGTGCCAGCCCTAAAGGGATCGGGACAGGCAATCAGCCCCAGCATTTT. Translating gives CASPKGIGTGNQPQHF.

The J gene is TRBJ1-1, the V gene TRBV5-1; D unresolved. Trimming stripped 1 base from V and 5 bases from J, with 12 bases between. The CDR3 loop spans 14 amino acids. Germline CDR1 reads SGHRS; CDR2 reads YFSETQ. CDR3: CASSLLGGPTEAFF. The CDR3 DNA follows: TGCGCCAGCAGCTTGCTCGGTGGGCCTACTGAAGCTTTCTTT.

The V call is TRBV7-9, the J call TRBJ1-2; a weak D match, TRBD1 (5 bases). Germline CDR1 reads SEHNR; CDR2 reads FQNEAQ (reference sequence). Between the trimmed V and J ends, which lost 5 bases and 8 bases, there was a span of 18 bases. The CDR3 sequence is 14 residues long. CDR3 DNA sequence: TGTGCCAGCAGCGTGACAGAAGGCGCTTTGGGCTACACCTTC. It yields the protein CASSVTEGALGYTF.

The rearrangement uses TRBV12-3 or TRBV12-4 and TRBJ1-4, with 8 bases lining up with TRBD1. The CDR3 covers 13 residues. V was pared by 9 bases and J by 6 bases, with 6 bases of the junction left unmatched. The CDR3 protein is CASTTGVDEKLFF. CDR3 bases: TGTGCCAGTACGACAGGGGTTGATGAAAAACTGTTTTTT.

The sample holds one count of this clone. Here the CDR3 DNA reads TGTGCCTGGAGTGTACCCCGGGGAAGTAGCTCCTACGAGCAGTACTTC. Its protein product is CAWSVPRGSSSYEQYF. The rearrangement links TRBV30 to TRBJ2-7; tentatively, D is TRBD2 (5 bases). The ends were cut back, 0 bases at V and 0 bases at J, with 15 bases in the middle. Germline V gene sequence: CDR1 GTSNPN, CDR2 SVGIG (reference sequence). The CDR3 has 16 amino acids.